Each of the 13 T cell receptor beta chains below was sequenced from the same sample in a study of blood T cell repertoires in COVID-19. The protocol was immunoSEQ multiplex PCR, while the TCRdb copy is restricted to in-frame clones and leaves out a portion. Among approximately 190,000 clones listed, under 90% were seen once. The sample consisted of peripheral blood. These receptors came from a young man with active or convalescent COVID-19.

The chain employs TRBV27 and TRBJ2-4; 8 nucleotides match TRBD1. This CDR3 has 14 amino acids. Germline V CDR1 and CDR2: MNHEY, SMNVEV (reference sequence). V shed 6 bases and J 4 bases; nucleotides not matched to a gene: 5. This CDR3 is CASSPDRGKNIQYF. CDR3 bases: TGTGCCAGCAGCCCAGACAGGGGAAAAAACATTCAGTACTTC.

A single count supports this clone. This chain connects TRBV27 to TRBJ1-2; D is ambiguous. This CDR3 has 19 amino acids. Germline V gene data show CDR1 as MNHEY and CDR2 as SMNVEV (reference sequence). V lost 6 bases and J 1 base, leaving 27 bases between the germline ends. In DNA form, the CDR3 reads TGTGCCAGCAGCGCCCTAGCAGTTTATACCGGACTCAGTAACTATGGCTACACCTTC. Translated, it gives CASSALAVYTGLSNYGYTF.

Note on this clone: Other DNA sequences within the sample encode an identical CDR3. The CDR3 is CASSLTRGTEAFF. The CDR3 DNA reads TGTGCCAGCAGTTTAACCAGGGGGACTGAAGCTTTCTTT. V usage is TRBV12-3 or TRBV12-4 and J usage is TRBJ1-1; 7 bases agree with TRBD1. This CDR3 has 13 residues. The trim removed 2 bases at V and 5 bases at J, leaving 2 bases unmatched.

This chain uses TRBV27 with TRBJ2-3; D possibly corresponds to TRBD2 (6 bases). From germline, CDR1 is MNHEY and CDR2 SMNVEV (reference sequence). The CDR3 spans 15 residues. Trimming removed 8 bases at V and 6 bases at J, with 21 bases between. The CDR3 protein is CASGNPGTSSDTQYF. The CDR3 coding sequence is TGTGCCAGCGGTAATCCAGGCACTAGCTCCGATACGCAGTATTTT.

V is TRBV19 and J is TRBJ1-2; the match to TRBD1 covers 7 bases. The CDR3 extends over 14 amino acids. Germline CDR1 reads LNHDA; CDR2 reads SQIVND (reference sequence). V lost 6 bases and J lost 7; bases outside the gene matches: 11. The CDR3 bases are TGTGCCAGTAGCAGAAACAGGGGAATGGGTGGCTACACCTTC. Translation gives CASSRNRGMGGYTF.

The rearrangement joins TRBV5-8 to TRBJ1-4; the D is unclear. The V gene lost 6 bases and the J gene lost 5 bases, with 17 bases spanning the gap. The V gene's germline CDR1 is SGHTS and CDR2 YDEGEE. CDR3 size: 15 residues. CDR3 loop: CASIPHYRRNEKLFF. As DNA, the CDR3 is TGTGCCAGCATTCCCCATTACCGGAGGAATGAAAAACTGTTTTTT. The full variable domain, with the rest looked up from reference TRBV5-8 and TRBJ1-4, is EAGVTQSPTHLIKTRGQQATLRCSPISGHTSVYWYQQALGLGLQFLLWYDEGEERNRGNFPPRFSGRQFPNYSSELNVNALELEDSALYLCASIPHYRRNEKLFFGSGTQLSVL.

The rearrangement uses TRBV6-5 and TRBJ1-2, with 7 bases lining up with TRBD1. This CDR3 has 14 residues. J gave up 6 bases and V 8 bases, and 12 bases lay outside the gene matches. Germline V gene lookup returns CDR1 MNHEY and CDR2 SVGAGI. CDR3 bases: TGTGCCAGCCACCCGGACAGGCTTTGGAATGGCTACACCTTC. It is translated as CASHPDRLWNGYTF.

The V gene is TRBV7-3, the J gene TRBJ1-2; 8 bases map to TRBD1. The CDR3 consists of 15 residues. V shed 6 bases and J 8 bases; nucleotides not matched to a gene: 14. Looked up from germline, CDR1 is SGHTA and CDR2 is FQGTGA. CDR3 loop: CASRRRAGGAAGYTF. The CDR3 DNA is TGTGCCAGCAGGCGGAGGGCAGGGGGCGCGGCAGGCTACACCTTC.

The sample holds one count of this clone. This chain links TRBV6-5 with TRBJ2-2, with D perhaps TRBD1 (6 bases). Germline V lookup: CDR1 MNHEY, CDR2 SVGAGI. Trimming removed 7 bases at V and 4 bases at J, with 16 bases between. This CDR3 spans 15 amino acids. In DNA, the CDR3 is TGTGCCAGCACCCCAGAACAGGGATCCACCGGGGAGCTGTTTTTT. Amino acids: CASTPEQGSTGELFF.

The chain has TRBV7-8 and TRBJ1-2; D not certain. The length of the CDR3 is 15 residues. The V gene lost 0 bases and the J gene lost 2 bases, with 10 bases spanning the gap. Germline CDR1 reads SGHVS; CDR2 reads FQNEAQ. The DNA for the CDR3 is TGTGCCAGCAGCTTAGCGGTAACAGCAAACTATGGCTACACCTTC. Protein: CASSLAVTANYGYTF.

V and J are TRBV28 and TRBJ1-2, with 11 positions matching TRBD1. Germline V CDR1 and CDR2: MDHEN, SYDVKM. Unmatched junction bases numbered 1, after V lost 5 bases and J lost 5 bases. The CDR3 extends over 13 amino acids. The CDR3 sequence: CASSGDRGYGYTF. CDR3 coding DNA: TGTGCCAGCAGTGGGGACAGGGGGTATGGCTACACCTTC.

This sequence joins TRBV3-1 (or the pseudogene TRBV3-2) and TRBJ2-3; D is possibly TRBD2 (5 bases). Trimming took off 1 base at V and 5 bases at J, with 13 bases between the two ends. CDR1 and CDR2 (germline): LGHDT, YNNKEL (reference sequence). The CDR3 sequence is 15 residues long. As DNA, the CDR3 is TGTGCCAGCAGCCAAGCCTCCAGCGGCAAAGATACGCAGTATTTT. Residues: CASSQASSGKDTQYF.

The V and J genes are TRBV27 and TRBJ1-1, with 7 bases identical to TRBD1. V gave up 5 bases and J gave up 7 bases; unmatched junction bases: 7. The length of the CDR3 is 13 residues. The germline V gene has CDR1 MNHEY and CDR2 SMNVEV (reference sequence). The CDR3 DNA reads as TGTGCCAGCAGTCCTACAGGGGCAATTGAAGCTTTCTTT. It encodes CASSPTGAIEAFF.